This T cell receptor beta chain emerged from a study of neoadjuvant nivolumab and ipilimumab in lung cancer. The table came from immunoSEQ multiplex PCR; TCRdb's copy has only in-frame clones and leaves some out. The top ten clones hold 20% to 25% of a sample with roughly 14,000 clones, around two thirds of them seen once. Germline V gene sequence: CDR1 SEHNR, CDR2 FQNEAQ (reference sequence). With 5 bases clipped from V and 7 bases from J, the junction kept 5 bases outside the gene matches. The CDR3 runs 13 residues. The chain is built from TRBV7-9 and TRBJ1-2; 9 nucleotides align to TRBD1. The sample here was peripheral blood, taken after neoadjuvant nivolumab, alone or with ipilimumab, at or shortly before surgery. This TCR came from an adult with non-small cell lung cancer. CDR3 sequence reads: CASSRDREGGYTF. Written as DNA, the CDR3 is TGTGCCAGCAGCCGGGACAGGGAAGGTGGCTACACCTTC.